The clone carrying this TCR beta chain was seen once. Germline V CDR1 and CDR2: LGHDT, YNNKEL (reference sequence). This CDR3 is 15 amino acids long. V lost 3 bases, J lost 11 bases, and 16 bases stayed unmatched. The record originates from a study of control samples from healthy donors and cancer patients. Only in-frame clones appear in the TCRdb table, and some are missing; sequencing was by immunoSEQ multiplex PCR. This table holds about 140,000 clones, around 90% found once. The V call is TRBV3-1 (or the pseudogene TRBV3-2), the J call TRBJ2-7; the match to TRBD1 covers 7 bases. This clonotype originated in a man in his thirties or forties in good health. The source material was blood. This chain's CDR3 is CASSHSQGIPAFKYF. Written as DNA, the CDR3 is TGTGCCAGCAGCCATTCACAGGGGATCCCCGCATTCAAGTACTTC.